Sequencing of this T cell receptor (beta chain) was carried out in a study of cytomegalovirus exposure and HLA in healthy donors. In the PCR, 60 Vbeta and 13 Jbeta primers were used. Assay used: immunoSEQ multiplex PCR; TCRdb lists only in-frame clones, some missing. The sample shows about 150,000 clones, about four fifths of them seen only once. This CDR3 is 15 amino acids long. Per the germline V gene, CDR1 is MDHEN and CDR2 is SYDVKM. V was clipped by 0 bases and J by 3 bases; unmatched bases: 3. With respect to this clone: No antigen is known for it.

Whole-study results and caveats: Later analysis demonstrated an association between a missense DCLRE1C variant and TCR beta V- and J-gene trimming.

The source material was PBMCs. This clonotype was obtained from a man aged 18-30 years in good health and CMV-seronegative. The chain links TRBV28 to TRBJ2-3; 7 bases align to TRBD2. This chain's CDR3 is CASSLWASGTDTQYF. The CDR3 DNA sequence: TGTGCCAGCAGTTTATGGGCTAGCGGAACAGATACGCAGTATTTT. Full variable domain (missing parts from reference TRBV28 and TRBJ2-3): DVKVTQSSRYLVKRTGEKVFLECVQDMDHENMFWYRQDPGLGLRLIYFSYDVKMKEKGDIPEGYSVSREKKERFSLILESASTNQTSMYLCASSLWASGTDTQYFGPGTRLTVL.